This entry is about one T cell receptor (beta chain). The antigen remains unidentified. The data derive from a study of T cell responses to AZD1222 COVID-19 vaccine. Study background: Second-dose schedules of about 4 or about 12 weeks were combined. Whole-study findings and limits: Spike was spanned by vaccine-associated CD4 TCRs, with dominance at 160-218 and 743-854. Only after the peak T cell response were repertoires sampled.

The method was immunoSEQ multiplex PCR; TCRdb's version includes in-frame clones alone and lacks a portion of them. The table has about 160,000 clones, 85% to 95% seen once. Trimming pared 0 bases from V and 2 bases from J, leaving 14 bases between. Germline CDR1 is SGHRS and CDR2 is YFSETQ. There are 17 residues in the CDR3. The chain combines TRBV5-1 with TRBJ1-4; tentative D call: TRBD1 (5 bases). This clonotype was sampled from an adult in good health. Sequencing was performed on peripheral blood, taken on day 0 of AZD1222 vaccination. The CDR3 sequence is CASSLAGRKGTNEKLFF. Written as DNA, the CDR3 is TGCGCCAGCAGCTTGGCGGGACGAAAGGGCACTAATGAAAAACTGTTTTTT. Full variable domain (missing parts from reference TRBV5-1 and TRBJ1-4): KAGVTQTPRYLIKTRGQQVTLSCSPISGHRSVSWYQQTPGQGLQFLFEYFSETQRNKGNFPGRFSGRQFSNSRSEMNVSTLELGDSALYLCASSLAGRKGTNEKLFFGSGTQLSVL.